This T cell receptor beta chain was captured by sequencing in a study of blood T cell repertoires in COVID-19. Whole-study context: T cells, B-cell-depleted T cells, or PBMCs supplied cDNA or gDNA.

The CDR3 sequence is 15 residues long. Germline CDR1 and CDR2: SNHLY and FYNNEI. Losses at the gene ends were 4 bases for V and 4 bases for J; bases not matched to a gene: 9. Original processing notes: The assay estimated nucleated cells by amplifying reference gene primers. Generated by immunoSEQ multiplex PCR, the TCRdb table keeps only in-frame clones and is missing some. D and trimming were read from the DNA, whereas the V and J calls and clone size are those reported in that table. Of approximately 71,000 clones in the sample, 90% were seen once. The sample consisted of peripheral blood. This TCR was recovered from a woman aged 18-35 years with acute or convalescent COVID-19. This chain links TRBV2 with TRBJ2-7, with TRBD1 identical over 8 bases. The CDR3 region is CASSVGQGGGYEQYF. The DNA of the CDR3 is TGTGCCAGCAGTGTTGGACAGGGTGGTGGGTACGAGCAGTACTTC.